The entry that follows covers one T cell receptor beta chain sequence. TCRdb's table, derived via immunoSEQ multiplex PCR, lists solely in-frame clones and lacks some. The sample includes about 88,000 clones, around 94% seen only once; the top ten take about 0.23%. The CDR3 is 12 residues long. CDR1 is MDHEN and CDR2 is SYDVKM in the germline V gene. Trimming left V 8 bases short and J 7 bases short, with 11 bases between. These data are taken from a study of technical replicates of blood from a handful of donors. The rearrangement joins TRBV28 to TRBJ1-4, with D possibly TRBD1 on 6 matching bases. The receptor comes from a human donor in good health. The sequenced sample was T cells isolated from PBMCs. CDR3 loop: CASRGGREKLFF. CDR3 coding DNA: TGTGCCAGCCGCGGGGGGCGTGAAAAACTGTTTTTT.